This record covers a single T cell receptor beta chain. As yet, its antigen is unknown. This sample stems from a study of T cell responses to AZD1222 COVID-19 vaccine. Overall study findings and caveats: Spike was spanned by vaccine-associated CD4 TCRs, with dominance at 160-218 and 743-854. Spike-specific TCR breadth and depth were elevated following two AZD1222 doses.

Profiling relied on immunoSEQ multiplex PCR, and the TCRdb table lists in-frame clones only, not all of them. Of under 85,000 clones in the sample, roughly nine tenths were seen once. This CDR3 has 14 amino acids. Per germline, CDR1 SGHNT and CDR2 YENEEA. Between the trimmed V and J ends, which lost 5 bases and 3 bases, there was a span of 10 bases. This TCR derives from an adult who received the AZD1222 COVID-19 vaccine. The sample was peripheral blood, taken 28 days after the second AZD1222 dose. The rearrangement uses TRBV11-3 and TRBJ1-4, with D uncertain. CDR3 DNA: TGTGCCAGCAGCCCAGGAGAGGCTAATGAAAAACTGTTTTTT. This sequence encodes CASSPGEANEKLFF.